The rows below give T cell receptor beta chains drawn from one sample of a study of shared clonotypes between healthy human individuals. Measured with immunoSEQ multiplex PCR; TCRdb has only the in-frame clones, and not every one. The repertoire holds approximately 1,000,000 clones, with around 77% as singletons. The sample taken for sequencing was memory CD4+ T cells from PBMCs. Source of these receptors: a young man in good health. Some clones in this sample may be carry-over from other donors' samples. Both conserved end residues are part of each CDR3. D genes are given only for firm matches. Size values are once, few and many counts, or a class for expanded clones, and some rows have none.

CDR3,DNA,D,size,J,V
CASHDRFGSDGYTF,TGTGCCAGCCATGATCGATTCGGTTCGGATGGCTACACCTTC,-,-,TRBJ1-2,TRBV2
CASSLVAGGATQYF,TGTGCCAGCAGCTTAGTTGCTGGCGGGGCGACCCAGTACTTC,-,once,TRBJ2-5,TRBV11-1
CAAQTTNEKLFF,TGTGCCGCCCAAACAACTAATGAAAAACTGTTTTTT,-,-,TRBJ1-4,TRBV30
CASSLTPSGVNTEAFF,TGCGCCAGCAGCTTGACGCCGTCGGGGGTAAACACTGAAGCTTTCTTT,-,once,TRBJ1-1,TRBV5-1
CASSVDRGYNEQFF,TGTGCCAGCAGCGTCGACAGGGGGTACAATGAGCAGTTCTTC,TRBD1,-,TRBJ2-1,TRBV27
CASSLTDSYEQYF,TGTGCCAGCAGCTTAACAGACTCCTACGAGCAGTACTTC,-,-,TRBJ2-7,TRBV7-9
CASSLGGQFNYGYTF,TGTGCCAGCAGTTTAGGAGGGCAGTTTAACTATGGCTACACCTTC,-,-,TRBJ1-2,TRBV28
CASSFTGNLDYGYTF,TGTGCCAGCAGCTTTACAGGGAATCTGGACTATGGCTACACCTTC,-,-,TRBJ1-2,TRBV7-3
CASSASDPGLAGGRHYNEQFF,TGTGCCAGCAGTGCCTCTGATCCGGGACTAGCGGGAGGTAGGCACTACAATGAGCAGTTCTTC,TRBD2,-,TRBJ2-1,TRBV6-4
CASNSQGGGTETQYF,TGTGCCAGCAACTCCCAAGGGGGGGGAACGGAGACCCAGTACTTC,-,once,TRBJ2-5,TRBV2
CASSLTSGTYNEQFF,TGTGCCAGCAGCTTAACTAGCGGGACCTACAATGAGCAGTTCTTC,TRBD2,-,TRBJ2-1,TRBV7-2
CASRTGAITDTQYF,TGTGCCAGCAGGACAGGGGCCATCACAGATACGCAGTATTTT,TRBD1,-,TRBJ2-3,TRBV2
CASSFSSGPYEQYF,TGTGCCAGCAGCTTCTCTAGCGGACCCTACGAGCAGTACTTC,TRBD2,-,TRBJ2-7,TRBV5-4
CASSSRGGSKNEQYF,TGTGCCAGCAGCTCCCGGGGCGGGAGTAAGAACGAGCAGTACTTC,TRBD2,once,TRBJ2-7,TRBV11-3
CASSLSAGGAFYGYTF,TGTGCCAGCAGCTTATCCGCGGGGGGCGCATTCTATGGCTACACCTTC,-,-,TRBJ1-2,TRBV11-1